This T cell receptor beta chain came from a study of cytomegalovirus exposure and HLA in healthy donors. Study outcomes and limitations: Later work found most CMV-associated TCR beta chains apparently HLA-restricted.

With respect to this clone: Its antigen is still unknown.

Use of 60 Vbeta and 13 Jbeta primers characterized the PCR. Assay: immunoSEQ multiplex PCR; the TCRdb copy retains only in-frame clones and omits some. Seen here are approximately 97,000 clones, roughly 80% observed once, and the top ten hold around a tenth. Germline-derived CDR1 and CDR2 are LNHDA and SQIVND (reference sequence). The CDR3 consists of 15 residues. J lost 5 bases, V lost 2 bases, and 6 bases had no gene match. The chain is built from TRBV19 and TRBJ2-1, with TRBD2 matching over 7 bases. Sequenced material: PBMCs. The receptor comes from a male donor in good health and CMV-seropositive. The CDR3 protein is CASSIREAGNNEQFF. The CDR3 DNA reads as TGTGCCAGTAGTATAAGAGAAGCGGGAAACAATGAGCAGTTCTTC.